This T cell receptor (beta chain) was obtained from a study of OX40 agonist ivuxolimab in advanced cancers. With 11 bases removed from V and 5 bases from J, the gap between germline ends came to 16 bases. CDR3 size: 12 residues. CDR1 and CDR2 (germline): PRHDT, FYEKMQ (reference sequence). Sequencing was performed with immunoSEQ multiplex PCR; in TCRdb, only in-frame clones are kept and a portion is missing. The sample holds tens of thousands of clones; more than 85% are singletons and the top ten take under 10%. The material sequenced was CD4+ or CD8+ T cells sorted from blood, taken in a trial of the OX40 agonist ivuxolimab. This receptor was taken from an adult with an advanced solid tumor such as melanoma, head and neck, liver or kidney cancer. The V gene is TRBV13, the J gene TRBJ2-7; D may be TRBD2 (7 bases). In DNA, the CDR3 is TGTGCCGCAGCGAGGGGGGGTAACGAGCAGTACTTC. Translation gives CAAARGGNEQYF.